This entry describes one T cell receptor (beta chain). What it recognizes is unknown. The data were produced by immunoSEQ multiplex PCR, yet TCRdb's version contains in-frame clones alone and is incomplete. The sample lists 100,000 to 150,000 clones; about 83% were seen once. Per the germline V gene, CDR1 is MNHNS and CDR2 is SASEGT. V was shortened by 1 base and J by 4 bases, with 13 bases between the two germline ends. The CDR3 totals 15 residues. The validation cohort, a group of around 120 subjects, included the donors and was separate from the roughly 720-subject first cohort. The data were taken from a study of cytomegalovirus exposure and HLA in healthy donors. General study results and limits: It was reportedly the case that the classifier diagnosed cytomegalovirus status with high specificity and sensitivity.

The chain employs TRBV6-1 and TRBJ2-5; a possible D gene is TRBD2 (6 bases). This TCR was recovered from a man younger than 30 in good health and CMV-seronegative. Sequenced: PBMCs. The CDR3, as DNA: TGTGCCAGCAGTGAAGGGCTACGACTAGGAGAGACCCAGTACTTC. Translation gives CASSEGLRLGETQYF.